Each of the 23 T cell receptor beta chains below was sequenced from the same sample in a study of CD8 T cells in Susac syndrome. The RNA, 0.5 to 1 ug, was put through reverse transcription using random hexamers. MiXCR, applied by TCRdb to the immunoSEQ multiplex PCR reads, yields one record per CDR3 protein. The sample has about 150,000 distinct CDR3 sequences, approximately 90% seen once. Sequencing used CD4+ T cells from PBMCs. The receptors stem from a human donor in good health.

The rearrangement joins TRBV7-9 to TRBJ1-1; D gene ambiguous. CDR3 size: 17 residues. Germline-derived CDR1 and CDR2 are SEHNR and FQNEAQ (reference sequence). Trimming left V 2 bases short and J 2 bases short, with 18 bases between. This CDR3 is CASSLPRITVTNTEAFF. CDR3 coding DNA: TGTGCCAGCAGCTTACCCCGGATAACAGTTACTAACACTGAAGCTTTCTTT. The complete variable domain, with remaining parts taken from reference TRBV7-9 and TRBJ1-1, reads DTGVSQNPRHKITKRGQNVTFRCDPISEHNRLYWYRQTLGQGPEFLTYFQNEAQLEKSRLLSDRFSAERPKGSFSTLEIQRTEQGDSAMYLCASSLPRITVTNTEAFFGQGTRLTVV.

The J gene is TRBJ1-6, the V gene TRBV12-3 or TRBV12-4, with 9 positions matching TRBD1. CDR3 length: 14 residues. The J segment lost 7 bases and the V segment lost 5 bases, leaving 3 bases of the junction unmatched. CDR3 DNA sequence: TGTGCCAGCAGTCGGGACAGGGAAAATTCACCCCTCCACTTT. Translation: CASSRDRENSPLHF.

The rearrangement links TRBV10-3 to TRBJ1-1, with D possibly TRBD1 on 5 matching bases. V gave up 5 bases and J gave up 11 bases, with 18 bases separating them. The CDR3 contains 13 residues. Germline CDR1 and CDR2: ENHRY and SYGVKD. This CDR3 is CAISYGTAGDAFF. CDR3 bases: TGTGCCATCAGTTACGGGACCGCGGGCGATGCTTTCTTT.

The chain carries TRBV11-2 and TRBJ2-1; TRBD2 might be the D (7 bases). Germline V lookup: CDR1 SGHAT, CDR2 FQNNGV. CDR3 size: 17 residues. V lost 4 bases and J lost 4, with 20 bases in between. CDR3 nucleotide sequence: TGTGCCAGCAGCTCAGGGAGGGGGAGAAACTCTTACAATGAGCAGTTCTTC. This sequence encodes CASSSGRGRNSYNEQFF.

CDR3 residues: CSRTSGLSSYNEQFF. CDR3 coding DNA: TGCTCCCGGACTAGCGGTTTGAGCTCCTACAATGAGCAGTTCTTC. The chain uses TRBV20-1 and TRBJ2-1; TRBD2 aligns across 10 bases. The V gene's germline CDR1 is DFQATT and CDR2 SNEGSKA (reference sequence). The length of the CDR3 is 15 residues.

The chain links TRBV29-1 to TRBJ2-7; D gene ambiguous. V dropped 2 bases and J dropped 5 bases, with 16 bases sitting between them. Germline V gives CDR1 SQVTM, CDR2 ANQGSEA. CDR3 length equals 14 residues. CDR3 nucleotides: TGCAGCGTTGAAAGGACCGTGGGTCAAAACGAGCAGTACTTC. Translating it yields CSVERTVGQNEQYF.

The chain's CDR3 is CASSQDPGRGLAGGTGELFF. The CDR3 nucleotides are TGCGCCAGCAGCCAAGATCCCGGCAGGGGACTAGCGGGGGGAACCGGGGAGCTGTTTTTT. The genes are TRBV4-3 and TRBJ2-2; 15 positions match TRBD2. Looked up from germline, CDR1 is LGHNA and CDR2 is YSLEER. This CDR3 contains 20 residues. V lost 0 bases and J lost 5; bases outside the gene matches: 10.

The gene calls are TRBV2 and TRBJ1-1, with a possible D match to TRBD1 (5 bases). V was trimmed by 4 bases and J by 0 bases, leaving 9 bases between them. This CDR3 comprises 14 residues. Germline V gene sequence: CDR1 SNHLY, CDR2 FYNNEI. CDR3 DNA: TGTGCCAGCAGTGCGGACAACATGAACACTGAAGCTTTCTTT. Its translation: CASSADNMNTEAFF.

The V gene is TRBV20-1, the J gene TRBJ1-2; no definite D call. From germline, CDR1 is DFQATT and CDR2 SNEGSKA (reference sequence). Trimming cost V 2 bases and J 4 bases, with 11 bases left between them. The length of the CDR3 is 13 residues. CDR3: CSARTLASYGYTF. The CDR3 nucleotides are TGCAGTGCTAGAACTCTAGCGAGCTATGGCTACACCTTC.

J is TRBJ1-4 and V is TRBV18; a possible D gene is TRBD1 (5 bases). CDR1 and CDR2 from the germline V gene are KGHSH and LQKENI. The V end was cut by 6 bases, the J end by 0 bases, with 11 bases between. There are 15 residues in the CDR3. The CDR3 DNA reads TGTGCCAGCTCCCGGGGGACGGCAACTAATGAAAAACTGTTTTTT. It translates to CASSRGTATNEKLFF.

V is TRBV24-1 and J is TRBJ2-3; TRBD2 is a possible D gene (6 bases). The CDR3 covers 17 residues. Germline V CDR1 and CDR2: KGHDR, SFDVKD. V lost 0 bases and J lost 7, with 19 bases in between. CDR3: CATSDLSTGAGIYTQYF. The CDR3 region has the DNA TGTGCCACCAGTGATTTGTCTACCGGAGCGGGTATATATACGCAGTATTTT.

The chain combines TRBV20-1 with TRBJ2-7, with 9 bases that match TRBD1. The V gene's germline CDR1 is DFQATT and CDR2 SNEGSKA (reference sequence). The CDR3 is 15 residues long. With 3 bases clipped from V and 0 bases from J, the junction kept 6 bases outside the gene matches. CDR3 sequence reads: CSARTRTGDSYEQYF. In DNA, the CDR3 is TGCAGTGCTAGGACGAGGACAGGGGACTCCTACGAGCAGTACTTC.

This clonotype came up once. This rearrangement joins TRBV28 to TRBJ2-5, with 9 bases aligning to TRBD2. The CDR3 length is 15 residues. Germline trimming cut 8 bases from V and 5 bases from J; bases unmatched to any gene: 12. Germline V gene lookup returns CDR1 MDHEN and CDR2 SYDVKM. The CDR3: CASLGGGRVTETQYF. CDR3 coding DNA: TGTGCCAGCTTGGGTGGCGGGAGGGTGACGGAGACCCAGTACTTC.

This sequence joins TRBV20-1 and TRBJ2-3; D could derive from TRBD1 or TRBD2 (5 bases each). The ends were cut back, 0 bases at V and 4 bases at J, with 11 bases in the middle. This CDR3 has 14 amino acids. Germline V lookup: CDR1 DFQATT, CDR2 SNEGSKA (reference sequence). CDR3 DNA: TGCAGTGCTAGAGAATTTGGGGGTCCAGATACGCAGTATTTT. Translated: CSAREFGGPDTQYF.

This rearrangement joins TRBV28 to TRBJ1-1; TRBD1 might be the D (6 bases). V was shortened by 7 bases and J by 4 bases, with 16 bases between the two germline ends. Per germline, CDR1 MDHEN and CDR2 SYDVKM. The CDR3 is made up of 14 amino acids. The CDR3 reads CASTNRARGTEAFF. DNA for the CDR3: TGTGCCAGCACCAACAGGGCAAGGGGCACTGAAGCTTTCTTT. The full variable domain, its missing parts supplied by reference TRBV28 and TRBJ1-1, is DVKVTQSSRYLVKRTGEKVFLECVQDMDHENMFWYRQDPGLGLRLIYFSYDVKMKEKGDIPEGYSVSREKKERFSLILESASTNQTSMYLCASTNRARGTEAFFGQGTRLTVV.

The sample holds a few counts of this clonotype. This chain links TRBV4-3 with TRBJ2-2; D unresolved. CDR3 length equals 14 residues. Germline lookup yields CDR1 LGHNA and CDR2 YSLEER. V was cut by 3 bases and J by 1 base, with 6 bases left in between. The DNA of the CDR3 is TGCGCCAGCAGCCACGCAGGGAACACCGGGGAGCTGTTTTTT. It yields the protein CASSHAGNTGELFF.

J is TRBJ2-3 and V is TRBV6-6; 8 bases are a match to TRBD2. The CDR3 runs 15 residues. CDR1 and CDR2 (germline): MNHNY, SVGAGI (reference sequence). Trimming took 0 bases from V and 6 from J; bases not matched to a gene: 5. In nucleotides, the CDR3 is TGTGCCAGCAGTTACTCGATGGGCGGGGGGGATACGCAGTATTTT. Translated, it gives CASSYSMGGGDTQYF.

The chain combines TRBV12-3 or TRBV12-4 with TRBJ2-1, with a weak D call TRBD1 (6 bases). Trimming stripped 4 bases from V and 3 bases from J, with 7 bases between. The length of the CDR3 is 13 residues. CDR3 bases: TGTGCCAGCAGTTGGACAGTCTACAATGAGCAGTTCTTC. Amino acids: CASSWTVYNEQFF.

This clonotype was seen a single time. The V and J genes are TRBV4-2 and TRBJ2-5; D might be TRBD1 (6 bases). Trimming took 2 bases from V and 5 from J, leaving 12 bases between them. This CDR3 comprises 14 residues. Germline CDR1 LGHNA, CDR2 YNFKEQ. Written as DNA, the CDR3 is TGTGCCAGCAGCCAACCACAAAGGGGGGAGACCCAGTACTTC. Residues: CASSQPQRGETQYF.

The rearrangement joins TRBV28 to TRBJ2-5; maybe TRBD2 (5 bases). Germline V gives CDR1 MDHEN, CDR2 SYDVKM. The V end lost 7 bases, the J end lost 4 bases, and 16 bases lay between the germline ends. The CDR3 is made up of 14 amino acids. The CDR3 loop is CASTPSWERETQYF. CDR3 nucleotide sequence: TGTGCCAGCACGCCTAGCTGGGAGCGAGAGACCCAGTACTTC.

The table lists this clonotype with a count of one. Here the CDR3 DNA reads TGCGCCAGCAGCTTGGGGGACACAAGTCAAGAGACCCAGTACTTC. This sequence encodes CASSLGDTSQETQYF. The J gene is TRBJ2-5, the V gene TRBV5-1; D might be TRBD1 (6 bases). V dropped 0 bases and J dropped 2 bases, with 11 bases sitting between them. This CDR3 region has 15 residues. The germline gives CDR1 SGHRS, CDR2 YFSETQ.

The V call is TRBV30, the J call TRBJ2-3; D may be TRBD2 (5 bases). Trimming left V 0 bases short and J 4 bases short, with 11 bases between. The CDR3 is made up of 14 amino acids. Germline V gene lookup returns CDR1 GTSNPN and CDR2 SVGIG (reference sequence). CDR3 loop: CAWSVGLAPDTQYF. The CDR3 bases are TGTGCCTGGAGTGTAGGGTTAGCGCCAGATACGCAGTATTTT. The full variable domain, with the rest looked up from reference TRBV30 and TRBJ2-3, is SQTIHQWPATLVQPVGSPLSLECTVEGTSNPNLYWYRQAAGRGLQLLFYSVGIGQISSEVPQNLSASRPQDRQFILSSKKLLLSDSGFYLCAWSVGLAPDTQYFGPGTRLTVL.

The chain has TRBV9 and TRBJ2-5; the D is unclear. Germline lookup yields CDR1 SGDLS and CDR2 YYNGEE. Trimming cost V 0 bases and J 1 base, with 10 bases left between them. The CDR3 consists of 15 residues. The CDR3 loop reads CASSVGLGTQETQYF. DNA of the CDR3: TGTGCCAGCAGCGTAGGGCTTGGAACCCAAGAGACCCAGTACTTC.